This entry features one T cell receptor (beta chain) sequence. In the source study's methods: Cell counts per sample came from amplifying reference gene primers. TCRdb's table, derived via immunoSEQ multiplex PCR, lists solely in-frame clones and lacks some. The V and J calls and clone size come from that table; D and trimming were worked out from the DNA. Counted here are roughly 160,000 clones, about 86% occurring once; the ten biggest clones make up approximately 7%. This entry belongs to a study of blood T cell repertoires in COVID-19. Overall study context: Collection of acute and convalescent COVID-19 samples took place in the United States, Italy and Spain. PBMCs, B-cell-depleted T cells, or T cells were the source of the cDNA or gDNA that made up the material.

Germline CDR1 and CDR2: LNHDA and SQIVND (reference sequence). V was pared by 4 bases and J by 3 bases, with 16 bases between. The CDR3 covers 15 residues. The rearrangement uses TRBV19 and TRBJ2-7; D perhaps matches TRBD2 (5 bases). Sequencing used peripheral blood. The origin of this receptor is a man between 45 and 60 years old with active or convalescent COVID-19. The CDR3 spells CASSTPRAGLYEQYF. Written as DNA, the CDR3 is TGTGCCAGTAGTACCCCGAGGGCTGGGCTCTACGAGCAGTACTTC.